The table lists the clone carrying this T cell receptor (beta chain) with a count of one. This sample was included in a study of T cells after somatic rescue of genetic block. The V end was cut by 7 bases, the J end by 9 bases, with 16 bases between. CDR1 KGHSY and CDR2 FQNENV come from the germline V gene. The CDR3 runs 13 residues. Method: immunoSEQ multiplex PCR; TCRdb's copy keeps in-frame clones and lacks some. Of tens of thousands of clones detected, 90% appear once; the ten largest clones hold under 2%. What was sequenced was peripheral blood mononuclear cells (PBMCs). The receptor's source is a woman younger than 30. The V and J genes are TRBV16 and TRBJ1-5, with a possible D match to TRBD1 (5 bases). The CDR3 region has the DNA TGTGCCAGCACCACCTACTCGGGGGGGCCCCAGCATTTT. Translation gives CASTTYSGGPQHF.